This entry features one T cell receptor beta chain sequence. Its antigen remains unidentified. Base-call qualities are not available, and no considerably larger clone is one nucleotide away. Enrolling through a virtual design, the prospective study's participants ranged in age from roughly 18 to 89 years and lived across some 23 United States geographic areas. In the prospective study, participants were assigned to cohorts based on the clinical history participants reported in a screening survey and a study questionnaire. In the prospective study, whole blood, serum and a nasopharyngeal or oropharyngeal swab were collected from each participant by mobile phlebotomists. Over a roughly two-month period, participants in the prospective study had the option of providing additional blood draws and questionnaires. Prospective study blood samples were shipped either frozen or at room temperature before DNA extraction.

These data are taken from a study of blood T cell repertoires in COVID-19 (dated by TCRdb to about 2020). At the level of the whole study: Recovered participants in ImmuneRACE Cohort 3 were defined by two consecutive negative NP/OP PCR tests, clearance by a healthcare professional, or resolution of symptoms. Collaborator samples came from the United States, Italy and Spain and covered acute and convalescent phases of COVID-19. The material from the prospective study consisted of cDNA or gDNA derived from T cells, B-cell-depleted T cells, or PBMCs. Subjects who had been exposed to COVID-19, were actively infected with it, or had recovered from it provided the deeply sampled blood TCRbeta repertoires that made up the dataset. The repertoires were released in a freely available public database intended as a resource for research on the immune response to SARS-CoV-2. Samples were obtained from the ongoing ImmuneRACE study (first 160 participants) and from over 1,000 subjects provided by 6 global collaborators. The sample metadata nearly always contained a de-identified subject ID, COVID-19 status, age in years and sex. Where available, HLA class I and class II types were obtained from metadata supplied by the sample provider rather than from assay-based typing.

The CDR3 covers 18 residues, taking in both the cysteine and the phenylalanine. The DNA shown is the 54-base CDR3, in frame from base 1. V and J are trimmed by 0 bases and 8 bases, and the gene matches miss 13 bases of the junction. Reading the germline V gene gives CDR1 MNHEY and CDR2 SVGEGT. The immunoSEQ Assay, a bias-controlled multiplex PCR, was used to amplify TCRbeta CDR3 regions from genomic DNA. From the authors' description of their analysis: The number of nucleated cells in each sample was estimated from the amplification of reference gene primers within the assay. To quantify the absolute abundance of each unique TCRbeta CDR3 rearrangement, sequence reads were collapsed and filtered. For each sample, productive Simpson clonality was calculated as the square root of Simpson's diversity index over productive rearrangements. TCRdb limited this immuneACCESS table to in-frame rearrangements with V and J called. A share of clones is missing; checked studies link under half to unresolved V genes, and the rest is unexplained. The V and J calls and clone size come from that table; D and trimming were worked out from the DNA. For this sample the table gives about 170,000 clones, of which around 79% were detected only once. Clones ranked in the top ten supply around 17% of the sample.

Findings and caveats that apply to the study as a whole: Clinical and demographic metadata were provided uncurated, with the amount varying by source and participant.

The chain is assembled from TRBV6-2 or TRBV6-3 and TRBJ2-1; TRBD2 agrees with 10 junctional bases. Sequenced sample: PBMCs or T cells enriched from blood (not recorded which). This TCR derives from a woman aged 70-85 years in a cohort exposed to, infected with or recovered from COVID-19 (not recorded which). The CDR3: CASSYSKIAGGRGDEQFF. The DNA sequence is given as TGTGCCAGCAGTTACTCGAAAATAGCGGGAGGCCGCGGGGATGAGCAGTTCTTC.